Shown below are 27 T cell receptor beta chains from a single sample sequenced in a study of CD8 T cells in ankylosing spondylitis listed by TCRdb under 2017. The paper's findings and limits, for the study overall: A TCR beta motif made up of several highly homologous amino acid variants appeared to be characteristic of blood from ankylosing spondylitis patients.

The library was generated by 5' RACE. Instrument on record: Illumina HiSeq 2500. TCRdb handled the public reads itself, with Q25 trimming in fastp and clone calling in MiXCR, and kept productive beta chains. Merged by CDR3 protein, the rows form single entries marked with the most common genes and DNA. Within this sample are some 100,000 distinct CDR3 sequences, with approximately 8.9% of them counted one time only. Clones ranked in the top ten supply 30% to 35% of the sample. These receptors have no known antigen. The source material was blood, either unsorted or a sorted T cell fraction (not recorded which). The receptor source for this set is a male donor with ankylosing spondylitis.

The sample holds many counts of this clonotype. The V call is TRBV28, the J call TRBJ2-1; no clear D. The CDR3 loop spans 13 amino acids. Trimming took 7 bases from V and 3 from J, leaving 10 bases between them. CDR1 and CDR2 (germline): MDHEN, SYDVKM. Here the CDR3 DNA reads TGTGCCAGCACCTGGGTCGGCTACAATGAGCAGTTCTTC. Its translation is CASTWVGYNEQFF.

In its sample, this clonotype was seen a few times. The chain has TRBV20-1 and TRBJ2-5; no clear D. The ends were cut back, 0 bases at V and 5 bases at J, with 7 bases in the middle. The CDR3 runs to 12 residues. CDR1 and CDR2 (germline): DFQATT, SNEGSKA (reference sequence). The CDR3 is CSARDLGETQYF. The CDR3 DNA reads TGCAGTGCTAGAGATCTTGGGGAGACCCAGTACTTC.

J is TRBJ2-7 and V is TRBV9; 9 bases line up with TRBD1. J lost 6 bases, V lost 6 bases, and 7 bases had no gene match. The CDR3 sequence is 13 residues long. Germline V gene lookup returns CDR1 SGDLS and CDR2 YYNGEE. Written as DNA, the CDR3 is TGTGCCAGCAACTTACAGGGGGCTGGCGAGCAGTACTTC. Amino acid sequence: CASNLQGAGEQYF. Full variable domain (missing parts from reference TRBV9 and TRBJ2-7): DSGVTQTPKHLITATGQRVTLRCSPRSGDLSVYWYQQSLDQGLQFLIQYYNGEERAKGNILERFSAQQFPDLHSELNLSSLELGDSALYFCASNLQGAGEQYFGPGTRLTVT.

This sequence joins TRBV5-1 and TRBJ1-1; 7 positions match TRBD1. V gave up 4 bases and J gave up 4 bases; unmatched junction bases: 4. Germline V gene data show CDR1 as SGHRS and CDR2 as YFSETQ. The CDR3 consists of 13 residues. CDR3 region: CASSTRQGTEAFF. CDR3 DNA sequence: TGCGCCAGCAGCACCAGACAGGGCACTGAAGCTTTCTTT.

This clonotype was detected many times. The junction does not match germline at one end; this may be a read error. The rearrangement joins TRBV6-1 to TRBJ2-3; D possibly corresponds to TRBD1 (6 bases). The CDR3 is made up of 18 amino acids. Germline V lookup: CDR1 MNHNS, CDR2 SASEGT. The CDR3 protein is CASREGQKGRRGTDTQYF. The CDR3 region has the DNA TGTGCCAGCAGGGAAGGACAGAAAGGGCGTCGCGGCACAGATACGCAGTATTTT.

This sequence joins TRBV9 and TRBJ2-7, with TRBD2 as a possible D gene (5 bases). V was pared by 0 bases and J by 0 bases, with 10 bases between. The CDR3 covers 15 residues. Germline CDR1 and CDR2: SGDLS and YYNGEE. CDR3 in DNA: TGTGCCAGCAGCGTAGGAGTGGGGAGCTCCTACGAGCAGTACTTC. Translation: CASSVGVGSSYEQYF. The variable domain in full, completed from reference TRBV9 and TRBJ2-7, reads DSGVTQTPKHLITATGQRVTLRCSPRSGDLSVYWYQQSLDQGLQFLIQYYNGEERAKGNILERFSAQQFPDLHSELNLSSLELGDSALYFCASSVGVGSSYEQYFGPGTRLTVT.

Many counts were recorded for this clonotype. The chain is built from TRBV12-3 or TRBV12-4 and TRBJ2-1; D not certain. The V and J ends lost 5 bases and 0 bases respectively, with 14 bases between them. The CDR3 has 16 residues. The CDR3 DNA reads TGTGCCAGCAGTCCTCAGGACGGTAACTCCTACAATGAGCAGTTCTTC. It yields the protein CASSPQDGNSYNEQFF.

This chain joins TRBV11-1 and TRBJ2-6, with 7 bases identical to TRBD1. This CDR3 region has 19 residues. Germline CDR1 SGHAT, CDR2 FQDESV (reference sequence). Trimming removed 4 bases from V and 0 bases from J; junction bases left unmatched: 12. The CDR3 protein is CASSYHRDSAYSGANVLTF. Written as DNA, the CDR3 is TGTGCCAGCAGCTATCACCGGGACAGCGCCTACTCTGGGGCCAACGTCCTGACTTTC.

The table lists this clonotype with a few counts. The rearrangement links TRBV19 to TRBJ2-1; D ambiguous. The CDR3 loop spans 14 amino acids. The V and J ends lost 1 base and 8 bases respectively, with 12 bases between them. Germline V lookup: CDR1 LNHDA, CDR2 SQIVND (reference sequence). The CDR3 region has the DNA TGTGCCAGTAGTATAGTTGATAGTAGGGATGAGCAGTTCTTC. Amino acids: CASSIVDSRDEQFF.

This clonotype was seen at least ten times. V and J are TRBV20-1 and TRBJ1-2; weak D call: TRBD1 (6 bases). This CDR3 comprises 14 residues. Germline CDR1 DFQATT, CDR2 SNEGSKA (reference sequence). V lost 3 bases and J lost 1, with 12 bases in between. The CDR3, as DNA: TGCAGTGCTAGTCCCGGGACATTTAACTATGGCTACACCTTC. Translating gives CSASPGTFNYGYTF.

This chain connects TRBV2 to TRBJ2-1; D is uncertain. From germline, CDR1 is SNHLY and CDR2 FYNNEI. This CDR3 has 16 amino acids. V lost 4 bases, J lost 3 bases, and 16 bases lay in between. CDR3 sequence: CASSVSSVRGYNEQFF. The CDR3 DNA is TGTGCCAGCAGTGTAAGTTCCGTAAGAGGCTACAATGAGCAGTTCTTC.

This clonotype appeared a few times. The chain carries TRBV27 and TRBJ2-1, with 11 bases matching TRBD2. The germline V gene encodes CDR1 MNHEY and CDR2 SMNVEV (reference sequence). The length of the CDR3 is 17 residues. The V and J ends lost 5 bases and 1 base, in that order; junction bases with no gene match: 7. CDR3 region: CASSNTGLAVSYNEQFF. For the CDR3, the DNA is TGTGCCAGCAGTAACACGGGACTAGCGGTTTCCTACAATGAGCAGTTCTTC.

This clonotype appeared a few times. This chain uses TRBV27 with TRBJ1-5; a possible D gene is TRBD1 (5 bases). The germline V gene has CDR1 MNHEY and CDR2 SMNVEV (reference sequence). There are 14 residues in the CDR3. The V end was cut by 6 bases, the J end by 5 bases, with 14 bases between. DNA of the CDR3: TGTGCCAGCAGCTTCCAGGGCGATCATCAGCCCCAGCATTTT. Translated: CASSFQGDHQPQHF.

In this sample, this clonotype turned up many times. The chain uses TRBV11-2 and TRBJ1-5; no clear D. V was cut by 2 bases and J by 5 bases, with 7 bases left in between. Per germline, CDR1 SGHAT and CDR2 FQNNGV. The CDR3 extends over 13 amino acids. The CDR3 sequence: CASSLLIDQPQHF. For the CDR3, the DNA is TGTGCCAGCAGCTTACTTATTGATCAGCCCCAGCATTTT.

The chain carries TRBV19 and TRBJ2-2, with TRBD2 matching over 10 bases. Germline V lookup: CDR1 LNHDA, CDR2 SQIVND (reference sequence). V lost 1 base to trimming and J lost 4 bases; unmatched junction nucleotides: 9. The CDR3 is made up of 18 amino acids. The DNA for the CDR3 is TGTGCCAGTAGTATAGCTTCTAGCGGGAGCCGGGGCACCGGGGAGCTGTTTTTT. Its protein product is CASSIASSGSRGTGELFF.

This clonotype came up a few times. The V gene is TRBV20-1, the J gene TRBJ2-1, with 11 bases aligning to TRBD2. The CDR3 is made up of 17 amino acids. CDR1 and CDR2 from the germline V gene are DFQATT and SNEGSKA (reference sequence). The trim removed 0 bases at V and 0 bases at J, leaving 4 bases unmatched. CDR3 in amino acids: CSARDLAGGSSYNEQFF. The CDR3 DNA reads TGCAGTGCTAGAGACCTAGCGGGAGGCAGCTCCTACAATGAGCAGTTCTTC.

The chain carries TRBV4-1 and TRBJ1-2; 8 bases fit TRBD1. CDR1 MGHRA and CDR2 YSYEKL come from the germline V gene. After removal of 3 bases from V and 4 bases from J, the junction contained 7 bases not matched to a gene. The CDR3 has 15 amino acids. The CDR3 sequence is CASSQDWTGIYGYTF. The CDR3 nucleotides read TGCGCCAGCAGCCAGGACTGGACAGGGATCTATGGCTACACCTTC.

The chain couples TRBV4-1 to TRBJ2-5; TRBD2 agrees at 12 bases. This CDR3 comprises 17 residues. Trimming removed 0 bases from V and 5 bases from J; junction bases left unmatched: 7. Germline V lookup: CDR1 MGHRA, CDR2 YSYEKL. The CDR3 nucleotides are TGCGCCAGCAGCCAAGATGGCCTAGCGGGAGGGCGGGAGACCCAGTACTTC. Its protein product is CASSQDGLAGGRETQYF.

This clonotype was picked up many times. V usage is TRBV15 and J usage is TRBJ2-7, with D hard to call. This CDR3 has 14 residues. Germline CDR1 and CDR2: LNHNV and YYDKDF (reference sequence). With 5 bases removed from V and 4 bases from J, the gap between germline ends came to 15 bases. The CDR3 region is CATSPGSSQYEQYV. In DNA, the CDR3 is TGTGCCACCAGCCCGGGTTCCTCCCAATACGAGCAGTACGTC.

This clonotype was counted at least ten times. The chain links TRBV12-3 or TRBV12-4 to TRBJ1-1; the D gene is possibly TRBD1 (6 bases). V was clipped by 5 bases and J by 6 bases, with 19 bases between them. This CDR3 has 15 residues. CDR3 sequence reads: CASSPAVDRRAEAFF. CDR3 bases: TGTGCCAGCAGTCCTGCAGTCGACAGGCGTGCTGAAGCTTTCTTT.

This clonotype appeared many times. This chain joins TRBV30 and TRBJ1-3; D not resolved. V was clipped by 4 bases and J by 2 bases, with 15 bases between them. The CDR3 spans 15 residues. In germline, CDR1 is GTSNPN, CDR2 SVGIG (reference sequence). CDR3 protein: CAWTAWVGPGNTIYF. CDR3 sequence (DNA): TGTGCCTGGACCGCGTGGGTCGGACCTGGAAACACCATATATTTT.

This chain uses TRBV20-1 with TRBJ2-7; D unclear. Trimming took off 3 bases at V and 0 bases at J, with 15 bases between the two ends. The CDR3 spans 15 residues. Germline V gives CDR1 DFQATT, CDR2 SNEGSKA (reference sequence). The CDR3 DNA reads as TGCAGTGCTAGGGTTGGAGCCGAAAGCTCCTACGAGCAGTACTTC. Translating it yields CSARVGAESSYEQYF.

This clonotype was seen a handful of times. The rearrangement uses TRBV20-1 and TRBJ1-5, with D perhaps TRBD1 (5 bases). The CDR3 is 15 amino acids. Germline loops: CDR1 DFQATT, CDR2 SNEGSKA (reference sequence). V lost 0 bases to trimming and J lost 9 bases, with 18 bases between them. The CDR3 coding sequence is TGCAGTGCTAGAGATGAGCGGGGACCTATCGGGCCCCAGCATTTT. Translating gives CSARDERGPIGPQHF.

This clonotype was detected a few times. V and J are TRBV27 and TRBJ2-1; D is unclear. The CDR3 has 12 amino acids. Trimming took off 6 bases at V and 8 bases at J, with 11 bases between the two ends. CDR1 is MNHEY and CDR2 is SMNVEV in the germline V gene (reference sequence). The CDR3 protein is CASRRFSYEQFF. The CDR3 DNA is TGTGCCAGCAGGCGCTTCAGTTATGAGCAGTTCTTC.

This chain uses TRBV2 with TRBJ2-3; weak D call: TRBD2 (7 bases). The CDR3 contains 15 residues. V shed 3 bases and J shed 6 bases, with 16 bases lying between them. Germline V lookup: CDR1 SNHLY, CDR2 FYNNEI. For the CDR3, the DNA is TGTGCCAGCAGTGATAGGGGGGGATTAACCGATACGCAGTATTTT. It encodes CASSDRGGLTDTQYF.

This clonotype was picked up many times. The CDR3 protein is CASSERLAGDDEQFF. The CDR3, as DNA: TGCGCCAGCAGCGAAAGACTGGCCGGGGACGATGAGCAGTTCTTC. The chain recombines TRBV5-1 with TRBJ2-1; D tentatively fits TRBD1 or TRBD2 (5 bases each). V lost 4 bases and J lost 8, with 19 bases in between. Germline lookup yields CDR1 SGHRS and CDR2 YFSETQ. The CDR3 totals 15 residues.

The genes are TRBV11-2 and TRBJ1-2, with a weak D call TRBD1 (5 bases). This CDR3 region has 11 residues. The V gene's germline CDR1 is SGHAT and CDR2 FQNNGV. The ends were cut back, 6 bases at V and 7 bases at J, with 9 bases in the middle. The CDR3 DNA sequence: TGTGCCAGCAGGCAGGGCGCTGGCTACACCTTC. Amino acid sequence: CASRQGAGYTF.